Below, one T cell receptor beta chain is given with its context. Its antigen is unidentified. Noted treatment: oral pan-JAK inhibitor, 5-10 mg twice daily. The sample comes from a study of CD8+ T cells in alopecia areata. Study-wide results and limits: Scalp sample data also include resident alphabeta T cells from normal skin. Scalp clonality dropped significantly under tofacitinib, as did expanded CD8+ top-100 clones.

As the sequencing template, cDNA was produced by extracting RNA and reverse transcribing it. The repertoire was sequenced with immunoSEQ multiplex PCR; TCRdb's copy has only in-frame clones and lacks some. The repertoire holds some 200,000 clones, with around 50% as singletons. The CDR3 length is 15 residues. Trimming cost V 1 base and J 1 base, with 8 bases left between them. Germline V gene sequence: CDR1 PRHDT, CDR2 FYEKMQ (reference sequence). The chain combines TRBV13 with TRBJ1-3; tentatively, D is TRBD1 (5 bases). The receptor was isolated from a human donor with alopecia areata. Material: CD8+ T cells sorted from blood, obtained at week 24, from a patient treated with tofacitinib. The CDR3 DNA is TGTGCCAGCAGCTTAGCCGGGGGATCTGGAAACACCATATATTTT. It is translated as CASSLAGGSGNTIYF.